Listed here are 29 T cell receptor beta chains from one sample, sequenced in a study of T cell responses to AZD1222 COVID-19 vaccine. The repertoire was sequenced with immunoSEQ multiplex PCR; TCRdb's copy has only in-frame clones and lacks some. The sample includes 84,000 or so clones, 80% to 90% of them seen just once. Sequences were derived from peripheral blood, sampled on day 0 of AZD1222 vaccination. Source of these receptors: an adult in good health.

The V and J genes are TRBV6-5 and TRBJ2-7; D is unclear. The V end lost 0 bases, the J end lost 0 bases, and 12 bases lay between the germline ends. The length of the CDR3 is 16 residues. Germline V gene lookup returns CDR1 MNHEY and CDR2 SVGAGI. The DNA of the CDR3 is TGTGCCAGCAGTTACTCGAGACTGATGAGCTCCTACGAGCAGTACTTC. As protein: CASSYSRLMSSYEQYF.

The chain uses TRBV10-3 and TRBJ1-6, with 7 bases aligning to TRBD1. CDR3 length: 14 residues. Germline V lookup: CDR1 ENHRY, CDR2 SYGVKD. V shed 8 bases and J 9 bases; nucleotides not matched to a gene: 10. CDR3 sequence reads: CAIRTQTGVSPLHF. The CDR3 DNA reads TGTGCCATCCGTACACAAACAGGGGTTTCACCCCTCCACTTT.

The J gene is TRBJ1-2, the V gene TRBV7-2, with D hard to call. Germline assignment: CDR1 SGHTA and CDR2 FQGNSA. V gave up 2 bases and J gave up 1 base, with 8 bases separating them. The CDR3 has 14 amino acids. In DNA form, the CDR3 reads TGTGCCAGCAGCTTATCCGAAGTTAACTATGGCTACACCTTC. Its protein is CASSLSEVNYGYTF.

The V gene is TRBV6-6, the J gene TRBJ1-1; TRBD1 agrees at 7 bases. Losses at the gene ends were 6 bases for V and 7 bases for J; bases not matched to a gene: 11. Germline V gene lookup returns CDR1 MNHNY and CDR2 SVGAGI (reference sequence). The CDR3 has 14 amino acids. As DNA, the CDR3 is TGTGCCAGCAGGGACAGGCCAGCGAGGCATGAAGCTTTCTTT. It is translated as CASRDRPARHEAFF.

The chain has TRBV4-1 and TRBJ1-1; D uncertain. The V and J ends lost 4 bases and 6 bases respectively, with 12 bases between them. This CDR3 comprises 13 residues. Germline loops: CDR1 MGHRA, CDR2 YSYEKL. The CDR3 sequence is CASSPKRSSEAFF. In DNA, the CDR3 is TGCGCCAGCAGCCCGAAGCGAAGTTCTGAAGCTTTCTTT.

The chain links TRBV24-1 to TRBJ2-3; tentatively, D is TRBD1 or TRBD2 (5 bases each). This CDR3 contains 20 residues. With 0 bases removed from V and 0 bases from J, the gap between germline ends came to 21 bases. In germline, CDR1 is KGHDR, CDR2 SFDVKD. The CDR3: CATSDLGRVATPDSTDTQYF. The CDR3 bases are TGTGCCACCAGTGATTTGGGCAGGGTAGCGACCCCCGATAGCACAGATACGCAGTATTTT.

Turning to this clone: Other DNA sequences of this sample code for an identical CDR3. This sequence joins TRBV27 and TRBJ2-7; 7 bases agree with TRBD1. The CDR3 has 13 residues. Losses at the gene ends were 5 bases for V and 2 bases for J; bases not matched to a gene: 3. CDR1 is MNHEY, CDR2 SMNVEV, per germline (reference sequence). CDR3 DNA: TGTGCCAGCAGTCTGGGGACAGCCTACGAGCAGTACTTC. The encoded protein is CASSLGTAYEQYF.

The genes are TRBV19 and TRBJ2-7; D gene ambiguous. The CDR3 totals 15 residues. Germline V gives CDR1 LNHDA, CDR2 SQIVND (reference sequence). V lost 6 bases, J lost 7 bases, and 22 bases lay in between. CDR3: CASSLPPAGLSEQYF. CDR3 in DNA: TGTGCCAGTAGCCTACCCCCGGCAGGCCTCTCAGAGCAGTACTTC.

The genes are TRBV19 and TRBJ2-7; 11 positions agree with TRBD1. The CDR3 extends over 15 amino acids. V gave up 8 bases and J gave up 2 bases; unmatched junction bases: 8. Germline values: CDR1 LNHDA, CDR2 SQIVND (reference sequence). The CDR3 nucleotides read TGTGCCAGTGGAGGGACAGGGGGTTTTACCTACGAGCAGTACTTC. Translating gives CASGGTGGFTYEQYF.

The CDR3: CASSFEQGGGYNEQFF. CDR3 nucleotide sequence: TGTGCCAGCAGCTTTGAACAGGGAGGCGGTTACAATGAGCAGTTCTTC. The V and J genes are TRBV11-3 and TRBJ2-1; tentatively, D is TRBD1 or TRBD2 (6 bases each). The germline V and J ends were trimmed by 3 bases and 4 bases, with 16 bases remaining between them. This CDR3 has 16 residues. Germline CDR1 reads SGHNT; CDR2 reads YENEEA.

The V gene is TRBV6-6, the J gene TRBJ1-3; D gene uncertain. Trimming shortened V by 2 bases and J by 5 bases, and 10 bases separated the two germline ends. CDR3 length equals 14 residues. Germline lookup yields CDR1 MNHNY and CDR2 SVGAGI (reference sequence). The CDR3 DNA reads TGTGCCAGCAGTTACGAGCCCAATCGAAACACCATATATTTT. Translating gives CASSYEPNRNTIYF.

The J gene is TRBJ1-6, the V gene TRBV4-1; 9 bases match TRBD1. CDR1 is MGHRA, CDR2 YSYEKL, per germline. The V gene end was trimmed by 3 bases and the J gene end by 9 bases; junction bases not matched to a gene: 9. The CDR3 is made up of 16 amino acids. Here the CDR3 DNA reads TGCGCCAGCAGCCAGCCGGGACAGGGTTGGGTTTCACCCCTCCACTTT. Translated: CASSQPGQGWVSPLHF.

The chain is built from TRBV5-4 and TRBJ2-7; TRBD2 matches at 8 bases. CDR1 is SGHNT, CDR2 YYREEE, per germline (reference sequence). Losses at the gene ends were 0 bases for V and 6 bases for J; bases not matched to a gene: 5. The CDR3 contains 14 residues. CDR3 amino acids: CASSLDGGRSEQYF. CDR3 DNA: TGTGCCAGCAGCTTGGACGGCGGGAGGAGCGAGCAGTACTTC.

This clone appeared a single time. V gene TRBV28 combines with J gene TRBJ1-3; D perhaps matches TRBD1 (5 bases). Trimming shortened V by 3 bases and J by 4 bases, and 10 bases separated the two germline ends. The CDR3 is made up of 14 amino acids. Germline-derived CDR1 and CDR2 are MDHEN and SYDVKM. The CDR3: CASSFGDPGNTIYF. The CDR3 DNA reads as TGTGCCAGCAGTTTCGGGGACCCCGGAAACACCATATATTTT.

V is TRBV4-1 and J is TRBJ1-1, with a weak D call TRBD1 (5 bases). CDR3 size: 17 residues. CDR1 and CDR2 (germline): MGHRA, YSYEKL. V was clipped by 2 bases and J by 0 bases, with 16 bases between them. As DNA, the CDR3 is TGCGCCAGCAGCCAACGGCCCCGGGCGGGGCTGAACACTGAAGCTTTCTTT. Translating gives CASSQRPRAGLNTEAFF.

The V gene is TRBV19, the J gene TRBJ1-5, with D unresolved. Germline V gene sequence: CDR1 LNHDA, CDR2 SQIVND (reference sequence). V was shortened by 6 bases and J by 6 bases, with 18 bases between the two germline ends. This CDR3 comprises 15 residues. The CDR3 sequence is CASSHGARTSQPQHF. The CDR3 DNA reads TGTGCCAGTAGCCACGGTGCCCGTACATCTCAGCCCCAGCATTTT.

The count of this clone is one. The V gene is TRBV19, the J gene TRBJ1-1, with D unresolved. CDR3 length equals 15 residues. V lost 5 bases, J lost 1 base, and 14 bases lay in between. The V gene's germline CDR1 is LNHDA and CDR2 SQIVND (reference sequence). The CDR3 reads CASSSPATANTEAFF. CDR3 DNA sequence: TGTGCCAGTAGTTCCCCAGCGACGGCGAACACTGAAGCTTTCTTT.

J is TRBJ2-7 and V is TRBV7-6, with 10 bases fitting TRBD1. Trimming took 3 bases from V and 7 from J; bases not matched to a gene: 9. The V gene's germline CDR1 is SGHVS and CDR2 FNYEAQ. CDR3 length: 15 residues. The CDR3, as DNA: TGTGCCAGCAGCTTCTCCGGGACAGGGGCAGGTGAGCAGTACTTC. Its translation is CASSFSGTGAGEQYF. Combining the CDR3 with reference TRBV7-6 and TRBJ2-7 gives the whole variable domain GAGVSQSPRYKVTKRGQDVALRCDPISGHVSLYWYRQALGQGPEFLTYFNYEAQQDKSGLPNDRFSAERPEGSISTLTIQRTEQRDSAMYRCASSFSGTGAGEQYFGPGTRLTVT.

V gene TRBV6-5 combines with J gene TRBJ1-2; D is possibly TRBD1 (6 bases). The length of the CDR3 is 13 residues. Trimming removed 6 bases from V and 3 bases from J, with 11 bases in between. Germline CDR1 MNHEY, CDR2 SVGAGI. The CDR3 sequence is CASRRTGYYGYTF. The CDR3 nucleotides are TGTGCCAGCAGGCGTACAGGGTACTATGGCTACACCTTC.

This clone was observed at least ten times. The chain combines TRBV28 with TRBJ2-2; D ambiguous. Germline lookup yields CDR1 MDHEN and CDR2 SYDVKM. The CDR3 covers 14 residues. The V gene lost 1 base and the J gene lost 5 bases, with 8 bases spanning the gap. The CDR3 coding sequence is TGTGCCAGCAGTTTATCCGGGTTTACCGGGGAGCTGTTTTTT. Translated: CASSLSGFTGELFF.

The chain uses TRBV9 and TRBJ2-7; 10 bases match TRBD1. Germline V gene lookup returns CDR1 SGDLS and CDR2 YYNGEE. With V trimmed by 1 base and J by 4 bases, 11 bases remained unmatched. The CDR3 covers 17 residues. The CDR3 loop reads CASSVSGRQGASYEQYF. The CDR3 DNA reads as TGTGCCAGCAGCGTATCGGGCCGACAGGGGGCTTCGTACGAGCAGTACTTC.

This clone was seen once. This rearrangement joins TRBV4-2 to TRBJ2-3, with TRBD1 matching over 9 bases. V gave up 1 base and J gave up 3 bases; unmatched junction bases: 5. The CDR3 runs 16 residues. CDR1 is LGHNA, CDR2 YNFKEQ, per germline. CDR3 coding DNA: TGTGCCAGCAGCCAAGCCCCGGGACAGGGAACAGATACGCAGTATTTT. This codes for CASSQAPGQGTDTQYF.

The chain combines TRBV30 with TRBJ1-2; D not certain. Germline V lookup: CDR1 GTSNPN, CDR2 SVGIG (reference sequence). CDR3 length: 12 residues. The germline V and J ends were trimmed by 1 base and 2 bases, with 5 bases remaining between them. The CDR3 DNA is TGTGCCTGGAGTGCCGGAAACTATGGCTACACCTTC. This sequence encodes CAWSAGNYGYTF.

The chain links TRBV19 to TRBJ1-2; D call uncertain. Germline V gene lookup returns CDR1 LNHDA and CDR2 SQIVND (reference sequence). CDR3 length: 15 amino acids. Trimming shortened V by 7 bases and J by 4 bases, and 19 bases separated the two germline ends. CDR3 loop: CASTKADPLRYGYTF. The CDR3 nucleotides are TGTGCCAGTACCAAGGCGGACCCTCTCCGCTATGGCTACACCTTC.

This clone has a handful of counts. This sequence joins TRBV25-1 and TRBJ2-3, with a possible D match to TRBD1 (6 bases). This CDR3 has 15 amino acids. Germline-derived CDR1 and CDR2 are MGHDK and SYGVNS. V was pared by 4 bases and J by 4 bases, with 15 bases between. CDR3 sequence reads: CASSAHRATADTQYF. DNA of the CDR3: TGTGCCAGCAGTGCCCACAGGGCTACAGCAGATACGCAGTATTTT. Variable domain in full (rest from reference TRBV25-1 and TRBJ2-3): EADIYQTPRYLVIGTGKKITLECSQTMGHDKMYWYQQDPGMELHLIHYSYGVNSTEKGDLSSESTVSRIRTEHFPLTLESARPSHTSQYLCASSAHRATADTQYFGPGTRLTVL.

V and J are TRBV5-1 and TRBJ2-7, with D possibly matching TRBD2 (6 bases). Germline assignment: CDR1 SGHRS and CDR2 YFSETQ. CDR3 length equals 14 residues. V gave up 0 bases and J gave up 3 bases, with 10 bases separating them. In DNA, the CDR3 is TGCGCCAGCAGCTTGGTGTCTAGCGTCTACGAGCAGTACTTC. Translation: CASSLVSSVYEQYF.

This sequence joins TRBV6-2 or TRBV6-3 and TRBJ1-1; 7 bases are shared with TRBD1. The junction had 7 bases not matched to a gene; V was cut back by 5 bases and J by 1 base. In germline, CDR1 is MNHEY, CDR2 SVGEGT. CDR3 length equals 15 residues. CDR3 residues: CASSQSGGTNTEAFF. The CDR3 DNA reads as TGTGCCAGCAGTCAATCAGGGGGAACGAACACTGAAGCTTTCTTT.

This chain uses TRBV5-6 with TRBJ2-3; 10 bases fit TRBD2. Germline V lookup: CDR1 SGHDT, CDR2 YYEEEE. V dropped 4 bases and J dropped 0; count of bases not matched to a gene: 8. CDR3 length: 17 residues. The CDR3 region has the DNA TGTGCCAGCAGCCCTGCTGGGACTAGCGCCAGCACAGATACGCAGTATTTT. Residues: CASSPAGTSASTDTQYF.

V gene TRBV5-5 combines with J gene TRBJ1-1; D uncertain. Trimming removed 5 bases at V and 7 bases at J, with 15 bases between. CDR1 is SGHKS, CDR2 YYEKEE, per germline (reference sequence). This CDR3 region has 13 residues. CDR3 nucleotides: TGTGCCAGCAGGAACCGAGGCGGACGTGAAGCTTTCTTT. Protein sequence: CASRNRGGREAFF.